Below, one T cell receptor beta chain is given with its context. Compared with germline, one end of the junction differs, possibly owing to a read error. This CDR3 has 13 amino acids. Germline values: CDR1 SSHAT, CDR2 FNYEAQ (reference sequence). This sample was included in a study of blood T cells in healthy people across ages. PCR was performed a second time for about 7 to 12 cycles using a sample-barcoded 5' primer and a J-beta primer mix. From the 5' RACE reads, TCRdb called clonotypes with MiXCR, one entry per CDR3 protein. The table lists 780,000 or so distinct CDR3 sequences, around a quarter of them singletons, with approximately 4% in the top ten. These data were also reused for a study on T cells of mothers and their children.

The TCR sequence derives from a boy under 18 in good health. The rearrangement uses TRBV7-7 and TRBJ2-5, with a weak D call TRBD1 (7 bases). Sequenced sample: blood. CDR3 bases: TGTGCTAGCAGCCCCCTCCCAGGGGGGCCCGCGTTCTTC. It codes for CASSPLPGGPAFF.